These 17 T cell receptor beta chains were all obtained from the same sample, sequenced in a study of spatial heterogeneity in lung cancer. Time point in this sample: blood at routine non-recurrence follow-up after resection. TCRdb re-analysed the 5' RACE reads in MiXCR, keeping a single row per CDR3 protein. The sample consists of around 45,000 distinct CDR3 sequences, approximately 22% of them appearing once. The starting material was PBMCs, obtained at follow-up. These TCRs come from a female donor with early-stage non-small cell lung cancer.

The V gene is TRBV20-1, the J gene TRBJ1-5; the D is unclear. This CDR3 is 14 amino acids long. CDR1 DFQATT and CDR2 SNEGSKA come from the germline V gene (reference sequence). The V gene lost 4 bases and the J gene lost 0 bases, with 10 bases spanning the gap. The DNA for the CDR3 is TGCAGTGCTACCCCGGGGTTTAGCAATCAGCCCCAGCATTTT. Translated, it gives CSATPGFSNQPQHF.

The chain's CDR3 is CASSPQGGDVGYTF. The CDR3 DNA reads as TGTGCCAGCAGCCCTCAGGGGGGCGACGTAGGCTACACCTTC. V usage is TRBV7-3 and J usage is TRBJ1-2; TRBD1 matches 7 bases. The germline V gene encodes CDR1 SGHTA and CDR2 FQGTGA. This CDR3 contains 14 residues. V shed 5 bases, J shed 8 bases, and the junction held 11 bases outside the gene matches.

This rearrangement joins TRBV7-9 to TRBJ2-6, with 7 bases identical to TRBD1. The trim removed 4 bases at V and 0 bases at J, leaving 15 bases unmatched. Looked up from germline, CDR1 is SEHNR and CDR2 is FQNEAQ (reference sequence). The CDR3 has 20 residues. The CDR3 sequence is CASSSRRQGQIRSGANVLTF. CDR3 coding DNA: TGTGCCAGCAGCTCAAGAAGACAGGGTCAGATTCGCTCTGGGGCCAACGTCCTGACTTTC.

V usage is TRBV9 and J usage is TRBJ1-3; 7 bases map to TRBD1. This CDR3 comprises 13 residues. V lost 3 bases to trimming and J lost 5 bases; unmatched junction nucleotides: 2. Germline V gives CDR1 SGDLS, CDR2 YYNGEE. The CDR3 bases are TGTGCCAGCAGCGAGACAGGGAGAAACACCATATATTTT. Translated, it gives CASSETGRNTIYF. The full variable domain, completed using reference TRBV9 and TRBJ1-3, is DSGVTQTPKHLITATGQRVTLRCSPRSGDLSVYWYQQSLDQGLQFLIQYYNGEERAKGNILERFSAQQFPDLHSELNLSSLELGDSALYFCASSETGRNTIYFGEGSWLTVV.

The sample holds many counts of this clonotype. This sequence joins TRBV5-1 and TRBJ1-1; D is ambiguous. Trimming pared 2 bases from V and 1 base from J, leaving 6 bases between. CDR1 is SGHRS, CDR2 YFSETQ, per germline. There are 13 residues in the CDR3. CDR3 region: CASSFGSNTEAFF. The CDR3 DNA reads as TGCGCCAGCAGCTTTGGGTCGAACACTGAAGCTTTCTTT. Full variable domain (rest looked up from reference TRBV5-1 and TRBJ1-1): KAGVTQTPRYLIKTRGQQVTLSCSPISGHRSVSWYQQTPGQGLQFLFEYFSETQRNKGNFPGRFSGRQFSNSRSEMNVSTLELGDSALYLCASSFGSNTEAFFGQGTRLTVV.

The chain has TRBV20-1 and TRBJ2-3; 12 nucleotides agree with TRBD2. Per the germline V gene, CDR1 is DFQATT and CDR2 is SNEGSKA (reference sequence). The CDR3 is 15 amino acids. The junction had 4 bases not matched to a gene; V was cut back by 3 bases and J by 3 bases. CDR3 sequence: CSARATSGRTDTQYF. CDR3 bases: TGCAGTGCTAGGGCTACTAGCGGGAGGACAGATACGCAGTATTTT.

The chain employs TRBV4-2 and TRBJ2-5, with 8 positions matching TRBD2. Germline values: CDR1 LGHNA, CDR2 YNFKEQ. This CDR3 has 15 amino acids. Unmatched junction bases numbered 7, after V lost 0 bases and J lost 7 bases. The CDR3 protein is CASSQERAGDGTQYF. DNA of the CDR3: TGTGCCAGCAGCCAAGAGCGAGCGGGGGACGGGACCCAGTACTTC.

This clonotype showed up many times. The chain couples TRBV20-1 to TRBJ2-5, with 7 bases fitting TRBD2. The CDR3 length is 15 residues. Germline CDR1 and CDR2: DFQATT and SNEGSKA (reference sequence). Trimming cost V 3 bases and J 4 bases; bases outside gene matches: 11. This chain's CDR3 is CSASGAGVHIETQYF. Written as DNA, the CDR3 is TGCAGTGCTAGTGGCGCGGGGGTGCATATAGAGACCCAGTACTTC.

The rearrangement uses TRBV5-1 and TRBJ2-3, with D possibly matching TRBD1 (7 bases). This CDR3 contains 14 residues. CDR1 and CDR2 (germline): SGHRS, YFSETQ. Trimming took off 5 bases at V and 4 bases at J, with 14 bases between the two ends. The CDR3 DNA reads as TGCGCCAGCAGTCGACAGGGAGGTTCAGATACGCAGTATTTT. This codes for CASSRQGGSDTQYF.

The rearrangement joins TRBV6-5 to TRBJ2-5; no clear D gene. The germline CDR1 and CDR2 sequences are MNHEY and SVGAGI. This CDR3 comprises 15 residues. V was shortened by 5 bases and J by 3 bases, with 16 bases between the two germline ends. The CDR3 sequence: CASSPSHGRKETQYF. CDR3 sequence (DNA): TGTGCCAGCAGTCCCTCCCACGGCAGGAAAGAGACCCAGTACTTC.

The chain combines TRBV5-5 with TRBJ1-3; D is uncertain. The length of the CDR3 is 13 residues. The V gene lost 7 bases and the J gene lost 0 bases, with 8 bases spanning the gap. Germline values: CDR1 SGHKS, CDR2 YYEKEE (reference sequence). CDR3 sequence: CASGGISGNTIYF. As DNA, the CDR3 is TGTGCCAGCGGCGGTATCTCTGGAAACACCATATATTTT.

This clonotype was counted at least ten times. V is TRBV4-2 and J is TRBJ2-3, with D perhaps matching TRBD2 (8 bases). V was pared by 3 bases and J by 7 bases, with 23 bases between. Germline V gene data show CDR1 as LGHNA and CDR2 as YNFKEQ. The CDR3 is 17 residues long. CDR3 loop: CASSHQRDSGSSNTQYF. The CDR3 DNA is TGTGCCAGCAGCCACCAACGGGACAGCGGGAGCTCCAATACGCAGTATTTT.

DNA for the CDR3: TGTGCCAGCAGCGCCTCCGGACAACCCGCTAATGAAAAACTGTTTTTT. Translating it yields CASSASGQPANEKLFF. The chain couples TRBV9 to TRBJ1-4; D may be TRBD1 (5 bases). The ends were cut back, 3 bases at V and 3 bases at J, with 15 bases in the middle. The CDR3 sequence is 16 residues long. The germline V gene encodes CDR1 SGDLS and CDR2 YYNGEE. Together with reference TRBV9 and TRBJ1-4, the CDR3 gives the full variable domain: DSGVTQTPKHLITATGQRVTLRCSPRSGDLSVYWYQQSLDQGLQFLIQYYNGEERAKGNILERFSAQQFPDLHSELNLSSLELGDSALYFCASSASGQPANEKLFFGSGTQLSVL.

This chain uses TRBV20-1 with TRBJ1-2; D is possibly TRBD1 (6 bases). From germline, CDR1 is DFQATT and CDR2 SNEGSKA (reference sequence). Trimming shortened V by 4 bases and J by 5 bases, and 17 bases separated the two germline ends. This CDR3 comprises 14 residues. The CDR3 is CSATGGGSGYGYTF. The DNA for the CDR3 is TGCAGTGCTACCGGAGGGGGTTCTGGGTATGGCTACACCTTC.

This clonotype has at least ten counts. The chain has TRBV11-2 and TRBJ2-4; 8 nucleotides align to TRBD1. V shed 6 bases, J shed 7 bases, and the junction held 11 bases outside the gene matches. Germline V gene data show CDR1 as SGHAT and CDR2 as FQNNGV. The CDR3 length is 15 residues. DNA of the CDR3: TGTGCCAGCAGGGAGACAGGGGCGCGAAGGAACATTCAGTACTTC. Protein product: CASRETGARRNIQYF.

This clonotype came up many times. The genes are TRBV19 and TRBJ2-1; a possible D gene is TRBD2 (5 bases). Per the germline V gene, CDR1 is LNHDA and CDR2 is SQIVND (reference sequence). The germline V and J ends were trimmed by 4 bases and 5 bases, with 15 bases remaining between them. This CDR3 has 15 residues. The CDR3: CASSSAGLANNEQFF. CDR3 bases: TGTGCCAGTAGTAGCGCCGGACTCGCTAACAATGAGCAGTTCTTC.

The V call is TRBV6-5, the J call TRBJ2-1; 9 nucleotides line up with TRBD2. The CDR3 runs to 14 residues. Germline assignment: CDR1 MNHEY and CDR2 SVGAGI. Germline trimming cut 6 bases from V and 10 bases from J; bases unmatched to any gene: 10. In DNA form, the CDR3 reads TGTGCCAGCAGAGCGGCGGGAGGGCCGCGGGAGCAGTTCTTC. This sequence encodes CASRAAGGPREQFF.